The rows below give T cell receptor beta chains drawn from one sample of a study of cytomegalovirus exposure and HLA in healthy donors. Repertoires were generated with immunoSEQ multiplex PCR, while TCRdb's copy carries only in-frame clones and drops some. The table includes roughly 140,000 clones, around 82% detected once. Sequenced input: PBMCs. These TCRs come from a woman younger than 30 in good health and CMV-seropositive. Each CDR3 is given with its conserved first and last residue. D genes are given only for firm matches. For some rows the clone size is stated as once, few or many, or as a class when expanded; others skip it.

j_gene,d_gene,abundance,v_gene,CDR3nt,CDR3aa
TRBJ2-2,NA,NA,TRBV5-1,TGCGCCAGCAGCACATACCAGGGTCTTCGTACCGGGGAGCTGTTTTTT,CASSTYQGLRTGELFF
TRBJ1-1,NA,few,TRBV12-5,TGTGCTAGTGGACTGGGCACCAGTACCACTGAAGCTTTCTTT,CASGLGTSTTEAFF
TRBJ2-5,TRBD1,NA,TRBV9,TGTGCCAGCAGCGCGGACAGGGTCCAAGAGACCCAGTACTTC,CASSADRVQETQYF
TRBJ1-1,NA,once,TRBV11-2,TGTGCCAGCAGCTTACAACCCGGGAACACTGAAGCTTTCTTT,CASSLQPGNTEAFF
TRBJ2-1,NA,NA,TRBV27,TGTGCCAGCAGTTTACAGCCGGGATATGAGCAGTTCTTC,CASSLQPGYEQFF
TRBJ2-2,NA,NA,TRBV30,TGTGCCTGGAGTGTAGGTAGGGGGGGCCGGACCGGGGAGCTGTTTTTT,CAWSVGRGGRTGELFF
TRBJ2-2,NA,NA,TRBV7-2,TGTGCCAGCAGCCCGCCGGGGGGCCGGGACGGGGAGCTGTTTTTT,CASSPPGGRDGELFF
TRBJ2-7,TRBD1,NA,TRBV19,TGTGCCACAAGACAGGGGGTCTACGAGCAGTACTTC,CATRQGVYEQYF
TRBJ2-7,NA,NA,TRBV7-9,TGTGCCAGCAGCGAGTCCGGGTACGAGCAGTACTTC,CASSESGYEQYF
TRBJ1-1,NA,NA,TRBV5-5,TGTGCCAGCAGCTTGGGACAGGTTGAAGCTTTCTTT,CASSLGQVEAFF
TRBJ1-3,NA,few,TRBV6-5,TGTGCCAGCAGTTACTACGGGGGGATAGGTGGAAACACCATATATTTT,CASSYYGGIGGNTIYF
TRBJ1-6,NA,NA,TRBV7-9,TGTGCCAGCAGCGCCCAGATACTAAATTCACCCCTCCACTTT,CASSAQILNSPLHF
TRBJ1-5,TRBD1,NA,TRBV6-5,TGTGCCAGCAGGTCAGGGGGCGCAGGGAATCAGCCCCAGCATTTT,CASRSGGAGNQPQHF
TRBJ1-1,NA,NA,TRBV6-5,TGTGCCAGCAGTTCCCCATTGAACACTGAAGCTTTCTTT,CASSSPLNTEAFF
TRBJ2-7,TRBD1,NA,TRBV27,TGTGCCAGCACTGGGACAGGGGGATCGTACGAGCAGTACTTC,CASTGTGGSYEQYF
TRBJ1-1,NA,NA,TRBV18,TGTGCCAGCTCACCGCGACACATGAACACTGAAGCTTTCTTT,CASSPRHMNTEAFF
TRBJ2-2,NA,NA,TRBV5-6,TGTGCCAGCAGCTTGGTGCAGGCTGACACCGGGGAGCTGTTTTTT,CASSLVQADTGELFF
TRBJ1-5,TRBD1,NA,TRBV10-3,TGTGCCATCAAAGGGACAGGGAGCGGTCAGCCCCAGCATTTT,CAIKGTGSGQPQHF
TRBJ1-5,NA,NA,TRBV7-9,TGTGCCAGCAGCTTTGAGGCTGCTAATCAGCCCCAGCATTTT,CASSFEAANQPQHF
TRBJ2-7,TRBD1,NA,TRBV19,TGTGCCAGTAGTATAGCCGGGACAGGGCCCCTGGACGAGCAGTACTTC,CASSIAGTGPLDEQYF
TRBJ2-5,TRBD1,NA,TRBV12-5,TGTGCTAGTGGTTTGGGGGTAACTACAGGGGGGGAGACCCAGTACTTC,CASGLGVTTGGETQYF
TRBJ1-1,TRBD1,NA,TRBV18,TGTGCCAGCTCACCATTGACAGGGGGAACGGTGAGGGGGAACACTGAAGCTTTCTTT,CASSPLTGGTVRGNTEAFF
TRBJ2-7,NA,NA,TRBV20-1,TGCAGTGCTAGAGATCTGTACGAGCAGTACTTC,CSARDLYEQYF
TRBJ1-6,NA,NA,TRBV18,TGTGCCAGCTCACCAGGGGCGGCACCCCTCCACTTT,CASSPGAAPLHF
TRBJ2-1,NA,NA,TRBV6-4,TGTGCCAGCAGTGACAAGGCAGGCTCTCACAATGAGCAGTTCTTC,CASSDKAGSHNEQFF
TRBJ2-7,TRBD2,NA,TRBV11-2,TGTGCCAGCAGCTTACGGCGGGGGAACGCCTACGAGCAGTACTTC,CASSLRRGNAYEQYF
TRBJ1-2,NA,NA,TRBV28,TGTGCCAGCAGTTCGGGACATAACTATGGCTACACCTTC,CASSSGHNYGYTF
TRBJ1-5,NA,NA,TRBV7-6,TGTGCCAGCAGCTTAGGTCCAGACAATCAGCCCCAGCATTTT,CASSLGPDNQPQHF
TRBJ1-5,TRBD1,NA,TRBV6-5,TGTGCCAGCAGACCTGACAGGGCTCAGCCCCAGCATTTT,CASRPDRAQPQHF
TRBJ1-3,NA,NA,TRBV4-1,TGCGCCAGCAGCCAACACAGGTTCTCTGGAAACACCATATATTTT,CASSQHRFSGNTIYF
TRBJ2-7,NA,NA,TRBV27,TGTGCCAGCAGTGCACAGCTTTCACGCGAGCAGTACTTC,CASSAQLSREQYF
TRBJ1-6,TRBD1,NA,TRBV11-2,TGTGCCAGCAGCCGGGGACAGGGTGGCCTATTATACTTT,CASSRGQGGLLYF
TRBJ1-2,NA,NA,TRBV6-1,TGTGCCAGCAGTGAAGGAAAAGAAGCATATGGCTACACCTTC,CASSEGKEAYGYTF
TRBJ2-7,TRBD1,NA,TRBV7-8,TGTGCCAGCAGCCCACGCCAGAAAACCGGGACAGGGGCCTACGAGCAGTACTTC,CASSPRQKTGTGAYEQYF
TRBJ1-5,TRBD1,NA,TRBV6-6,TGTGCCAGCAGGGGACAGGGGGCCGGAGGCAATCAGCCCCAGCATTTT,CASRGQGAGGNQPQHF
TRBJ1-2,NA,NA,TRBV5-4,TGTGCCAGCAGCTCGGGGATGGATAACTATGGCTACACCTTC,CASSSGMDNYGYTF
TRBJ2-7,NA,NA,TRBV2,TGTGCCAGCGAGCCGAGGGGGAGCTCCTACGAGCAGTACTTC,CASEPRGSSYEQYF
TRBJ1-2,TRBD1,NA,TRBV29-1,TGCAGCGTTGCCCCGGGACAGGGTAACTATGGCTACACCTTC,CSVAPGQGNYGYTF
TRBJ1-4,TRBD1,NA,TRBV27,TGTGCCAGCAGTACACTAAGGGGACAGGGGGCTGGTACTCTGTTTTTT,CASSTLRGQGAGTLFF
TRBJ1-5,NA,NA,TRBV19,TGTGCCAGTAGTATAGCGACAGCTTATAGCAATCAGCCCCAGCATTTT,CASSIATAYSNQPQHF
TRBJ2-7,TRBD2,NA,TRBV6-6,TGTGCCAGCATTTCCGGACTAGCGGGGAACGGCGAGCAGTACTTC,CASISGLAGNGEQYF
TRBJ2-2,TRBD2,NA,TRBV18,TGTGCCAGCTCACCAAGGCTAGCGGGGGTCCCGAACACCGGGGAGCTGTTTTTT,CASSPRLAGVPNTGELFF
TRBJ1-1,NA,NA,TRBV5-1,TGCGCCAGCAGCCAGACTCAGACCGGGGGCACTGAAGCTTTCTTT,CASSQTQTGGTEAFF
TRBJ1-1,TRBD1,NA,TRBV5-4,TGTGCCAGCAGCTCATACGAACAGGGGATTGAAGCTTTCTTT,CASSSYEQGIEAFF
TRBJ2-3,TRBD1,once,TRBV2,TGTGCCAGCCAAACAGGGACAGGTACAGATACGCAGTATTTT,CASQTGTGTDTQYF
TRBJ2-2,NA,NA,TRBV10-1,TGCGCCAGCAGTGGGGTAGAGGAGACCCCCGGGGAGCTGTTTTTT,CASSGVEETPGELFF
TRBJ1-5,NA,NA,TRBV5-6,TGTGCCAGCAGCTCCCAGAGGGCGCCTGGCAATCAGCCCCAGCATTTT,CASSSQRAPGNQPQHF
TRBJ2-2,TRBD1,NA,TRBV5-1,TGCGCCAGCAGCCCGGACAGGGGTGACACCGGGGAGCTGTTTTTT,CASSPDRGDTGELFF